One sample yielded the 18 T cell receptor beta chains listed below, sequenced in a study of neurological immune-mediated disorders. TCRdb reprocessed the 5' RACE reads via MiXCR and lists one record per CDR3 protein. Of tens of thousands of distinct CDR3 sequences in the sample, around 10% were seen once. Sequenced sample: PBMCs. These TCRs come from a man between 70 and 80 years old with HTLV-1-associated myelopathy (HAM/TSP).

This clonotype has at least ten counts. The J gene is TRBJ1-5, the V gene TRBV5-1; a weak D match, TRBD1 (5 bases). Germline CDR1 and CDR2: SGHRS and YFSETQ. The CDR3 has 15 residues. Trimming removed 2 bases at V and 6 bases at J, with 15 bases between. The CDR3 spells CASSLRGEGGQPQHF. In nucleotides, the CDR3 is TGCGCCAGCAGCTTAAGAGGGGAGGGTGGTCAGCCCCAGCATTTT.

Many counts were recorded for this clonotype. The chain recombines TRBV7-9 with TRBJ2-2, with 10 bases identical to TRBD1. Looked up from germline, CDR1 is SEHNR and CDR2 is FQNEAQ (reference sequence). Trimming took 10 bases from V and 7 from J; bases not matched to a gene: 9. This CDR3 contains 14 residues. CDR3 nucleotide sequence: TGTGCCACCATAGGGGACAGGGGAATCGGGGAGCTGTTTTTT. Protein: CATIGDRGIGELFF.

This clonotype was counted at least ten times. V usage is TRBV20-1 and J usage is TRBJ2-1; 9 bases match TRBD2. This CDR3 comprises 14 residues. Trimming cost V 6 bases and J 10 bases; bases outside gene matches: 13. CDR1 is DFQATT and CDR2 is SNEGSKA in the germline V gene (reference sequence). The CDR3 bases are TGCAGTGCGAAACTAGCGGGCGCCCTTCGGGAGCAGTTCTTC. It yields the protein CSAKLAGALREQFF.

This clonotype was seen at least ten times. This chain's CDR3 is CASSPPDLAGGPNTQYF. CDR3 DNA sequence: TGCGCCAGCAGCCCCCCGGACCTAGCGGGAGGGCCCAATACGCAGTATTTT. J is TRBJ2-3 and V is TRBV5-1; 12 bases map to TRBD2. Germline V gene data show CDR1 as SGHRS and CDR2 as YFSETQ. V shed 4 bases, J shed 7 bases, and the junction held 13 bases outside the gene matches. The CDR3 extends over 17 amino acids. The entire variable domain, with the rest obtained from reference TRBV5-1 and TRBJ2-3, is as follows: KAGVTQTPRYLIKTRGQQVTLSCSPISGHRSVSWYQQTPGQGLQFLFEYFSETQRNKGNFPGRFSGRQFSNSRSEMNVSTLELGDSALYLCASSPPDLAGGPNTQYFGPGTRLTVL.

The sample holds a few counts of this clonotype. This chain's CDR3 is CASTERGGTDTQYF. The CDR3 nucleotides read TGTGCCAGCACTGAGCGGGGGGGCACAGATACGCAGTATTTT. The chain has TRBV12-3 or TRBV12-4 and TRBJ2-3; the match to TRBD2 covers 9 bases. With 7 bases clipped from V and 1 base from J, the junction kept 3 bases outside the gene matches. The CDR3 is 14 residues long.

The table lists this clonotype with many counts. This sequence joins TRBV29-1 and TRBJ1-5, with TRBD1 matching 9 bases. In germline, CDR1 is SQVTM, CDR2 ANQGSEA. Trimming at V came to 7 bases and at J to 0 bases, leaving 4 bases not matched to a gene. The CDR3 contains 14 residues. The CDR3 sequence is CSATGQGSNQPQHF. The CDR3 nucleotides are TGCAGCGCTACGGGACAGGGTAGCAATCAGCCCCAGCATTTT.

This clonotype came up many times. This chain uses TRBV10-2 with TRBJ1-2; a possible D gene is TRBD1 (5 bases). Trimming pared 2 bases from V and 6 bases from J, leaving 10 bases between. The length of the CDR3 is 13 residues. From germline, CDR1 is WSHSY and CDR2 SAAADI. In DNA, the CDR3 is TGCGCCAGCAGTGAGCAGGGATGGGATGGCTACACCTTC. This gives the protein CASSEQGWDGYTF.

This clonotype was seen many times. CDR3 nucleotides: TGCAGTGTCAGGGGGCCTAATGAAAAACTGTTTTTT. Its protein is CSVRGPNEKLFF. The rearrangement joins TRBV20-1 to TRBJ1-4; 8 positions agree with TRBD1. The CDR3 sequence is 12 residues long. Germline-derived CDR1 and CDR2 are DFQATT and SNEGSKA (reference sequence). V shed 7 bases, J shed 3 bases, and the junction held 1 base outside the gene matches.

This clonotype was observed at least ten times. The V gene is TRBV7-2, the J gene TRBJ1-1; D not resolved. The V gene's germline CDR1 is SGHTA and CDR2 FQGNSA. V was trimmed by 4 bases and J by 7 bases, leaving 10 bases between them. This CDR3 is built from 12 residues. For the CDR3, the DNA is TGTGCCAGCAGCTACCCGCAAAGTGAAGCTTTCTTT. This translates into CASSYPQSEAFF.

This clonotype was counted a few times. J is TRBJ2-1 and V is TRBV12-3 or TRBV12-4, with TRBD1 identical over 7 bases. This CDR3 has 14 residues. Trimming removed 6 bases from V and 5 bases from J; junction bases left unmatched: 7. The CDR3 bases are TGTGCCAGCAGAAACAACAGGGGACACAATGAGCAGTTCTTC. It is translated as CASRNNRGHNEQFF.

The table lists this clonotype with many counts. The rearrangement joins TRBV6-2 or TRBV6-3 to TRBJ2-7, with 7 bases identical to TRBD2. After removal of 6 bases from V and 5 bases from J, the junction contained 4 bases not matched to a gene. The CDR3 has 12 residues. Germline V gives CDR1 MNHEY, CDR2 SVGEGT. The CDR3 loop is CASSSGRNEQYF. The CDR3 region has the DNA TGTGCCAGCAGCTCCGGGAGGAACGAGCAGTACTTC.

About this clonotype: One junction end does not reproduce the germline sequence, and a read error may be involved. As DNA, the CDR3 is TGTGTCAGCAGGATGCGGCGCCTCACAGATACGCAGTATTTT. It translates to CVSRMRRLTDTQYF. The chain combines TRBV12-3 or TRBV12-4 with TRBJ2-3; the D is unclear. The CDR3 loop spans 14 amino acids.

This clonotype was seen repeatedly, ten times or more. The V gene is TRBV24-1, the J gene TRBJ2-2, with 7 bases identical to TRBD2. Germline V gives CDR1 KGHDR, CDR2 SFDVKD. Trimming took 6 bases from V and 5 from J; bases not matched to a gene: 11. The CDR3 has 16 amino acids. The CDR3 DNA is TGTGCCACCAGTATAGCTAGCGGAACAAAGACCGGGGAGCTGTTTTTT. Translating it yields CATSIASGTKTGELFF.

This clonotype was counted at least ten times. V usage is TRBV6-2 or TRBV6-3 and J usage is TRBJ1-5, with D unresolved. Germline CDR1 MNHEY, CDR2 SVGEGT. The CDR3 extends over 12 amino acids. The germline V and J ends were trimmed by 7 bases and 3 bases, with 7 bases remaining between them. CDR3 amino acids: CASKAPNQPQHF. CDR3 nucleotide sequence: TGTGCCAGCAAAGCACCCAATCAGCCCCAGCATTTT.

In the case of this clonotype: Without the conserved terminal phenylalanine or tryptophan, this CDR3 likely stems from a read error. The DNA is left out, because the CDR3 cannot be placed on it with certainty; the CDR3 is given as TCRdb lists it. The chain is built from TRBV4-3 and TRBJ2-1. The CDR3 is 14 residues long, ends included. The V gene's germline CDR1 is LGHNA and CDR2 YSLEER. Here the CDR3 reads CASSQEKPYNEQIL.

In this sample, this clonotype turned up many times. This chain joins TRBV7-2 and TRBJ2-7, with D tentatively TRBD1 (5 bases). This CDR3 region has 12 residues. V was pared by 5 bases and J by 3 bases, with 8 bases between. From germline, CDR1 is SGHTA and CDR2 FQGNSA. CDR3 sequence: CASSRQSYEQYF. For the CDR3, the DNA is TGTGCCAGCAGCCGACAGAGCTACGAGCAGTACTTC.

The chain has TRBV7-9 and TRBJ1-1, with D unresolved. Germline V lookup: CDR1 SEHNR, CDR2 FQNEAQ (reference sequence). Trimming removed 6 bases from V and 4 bases from J, with 12 bases in between. The CDR3 runs 13 residues. CDR3: CASRPNRATEAFF. DNA for the CDR3: TGTGCCAGCAGGCCGAACCGGGCCACTGAAGCTTTCTTT.

The V gene is TRBV2, the J gene TRBJ2-7; no firm D call. Trimming took 4 bases from V and 3 from J, leaving 10 bases between them. The V gene's germline CDR1 is SNHLY and CDR2 FYNNEI. The CDR3 has 13 amino acids. CDR3 nucleotide sequence: TGTGCCAGCAGTGGGGCCTCCTACTACGAGCAGTACTTC. This translates into CASSGASYYEQYF.